What follows are 18 T cell receptor beta chains derived from one specimen sequenced in a study of CD8+ T cells in alopecia areata. Extraction of RNA preceded its reverse transcription into cDNA, which served as the sequencing template. Data came from immunoSEQ multiplex PCR; TCRdb stores just in-frame clones and leaves some out. The sample has roughly 190,000 clones; 60% are singletons. This sample's treatment: oral pan-JAK inhibitor, 5-10 mg twice daily. This specimen consisted of CD4+ T cells sorted from blood, obtained at week 24, from a patient treated with tofacitinib. These receptors came from a human donor with alopecia areata.

The chain carries TRBV4-2 and TRBJ1-2; D gene uncertain. CDR3 size: 14 residues. V was clipped by 1 base and J by 1 base, with 7 bases between them. The V gene's germline CDR1 is LGHNA and CDR2 YNFKEQ. This CDR3 reads CASSQGEYNYGYTF. CDR3 nucleotide sequence: TGTGCCAGCAGCCAAGGGGAATATAACTATGGCTACACCTTC.

For this clone: This sample includes further DNA sequences coding for the same CDR3. This sequence joins TRBV30 and TRBJ1-2; D remains ambiguous. CDR3 length equals 11 residues. Trimming cost V 5 bases and J 1 base, with 5 bases left between them. Per the germline V gene, CDR1 is GTSNPN and CDR2 is SVGIG (reference sequence). In DNA, the CDR3 is TGTGCCTGGGGTGGTAACTATGGCTACACCTTC. Translating it yields CAWGGNYGYTF.

This clone has just a few counts. The chain is built from TRBV29-1 and TRBJ2-3, with 8 nucleotides matching TRBD1. This CDR3 comprises 13 residues. The V gene end was trimmed by 6 bases and the J gene end by 4 bases; junction bases not matched to a gene: 6. Germline CDR1 reads SQVTM; CDR2 reads ANQGSEA. CDR3 residues: CSVGQGVADTQYF. The CDR3 DNA is TGCAGCGTCGGACAGGGTGTCGCAGATACGCAGTATTTT.

This chain joins TRBV10-2 and TRBJ1-6; D is ambiguous. CDR1 is WSHSY and CDR2 is SAAADI in the germline V gene. With 0 bases removed from V and 8 bases from J, the gap between germline ends came to 8 bases. The length of the CDR3 is 14 residues. The CDR3 DNA sequence: TGCGCCAGCAGTGAGTCGACGGCCTATTCACCCCTCCACTTT. Residues: CASSESTAYSPLHF.

V usage is TRBV19 and J usage is TRBJ2-1; D is ambiguous. Germline loops: CDR1 LNHDA, CDR2 SQIVND (reference sequence). The CDR3 consists of 15 residues. V lost 3 bases to trimming and J lost 8 bases, with 17 bases between them. The CDR3 here is CASSMMAASGDEQFF. The CDR3 DNA reads TGTGCCAGTAGTATGATGGCAGCCTCTGGGGATGAGCAGTTCTTC.

The chain couples TRBV10-3 to TRBJ1-1, with D hard to call. The CDR3 length is 13 residues. Germline loops: CDR1 ENHRY, CDR2 SYGVKD. The germline V and J ends were trimmed by 5 bases and 1 base, with 8 bases remaining between them. The chain's CDR3 is CAISLERNTEAFF. CDR3 in DNA: TGTGCCATCAGTCTAGAGAGGAACACTGAAGCTTTCTTT.

V is TRBV29-1 and J is TRBJ1-1; tentatively, D is TRBD1 (5 bases). Trimming pared 4 bases from V and 4 bases from J, leaving 13 bases between. Germline V gene sequence: CDR1 SQVTM, CDR2 ANQGSEA. The CDR3 loop spans 13 amino acids. The chain's CDR3 is CSVGLLGGTEAFF. The CDR3 DNA reads as TGCAGCGTTGGCCTTTTGGGGGGCACTGAAGCTTTCTTT.

This clone was counted only a few times. This chain joins TRBV25-1 and TRBJ2-2, with 9 bases matching TRBD1. CDR1 is MGHDK and CDR2 is SYGVNS in the germline V gene. The CDR3 is 15 residues long. Trimming took 4 bases from V and 5 from J; bases not matched to a gene: 5. The CDR3: CASSGWTGATGELFF. The CDR3 nucleotides are TGTGCCAGCAGTGGCTGGACAGGGGCGACCGGGGAGCTGTTTTTT.

The chain couples TRBV19 to TRBJ1-1; D unresolved. This CDR3 has 14 residues. The V gene's germline CDR1 is LNHDA and CDR2 SQIVND (reference sequence). V was clipped by 3 bases and J by 1 base, with 9 bases between them. The CDR3 reads CASSIPGRNTEAFF. The CDR3 DNA reads as TGTGCCAGTAGTATTCCGGGTCGGAACACTGAAGCTTTCTTT.

The chain joins TRBV30 to TRBJ1-5, with D maybe TRBD1 (5 bases). The V gene's germline CDR1 is GTSNPN and CDR2 SVGIG (reference sequence). The CDR3 covers 14 residues. Trimming pared 1 base from V and 5 bases from J, leaving 12 bases between. The CDR3 region has the DNA TGTGCCTGGAGTGAGGGACTAAAGGATCAGCCCCAGCATTTT. It is translated as CAWSEGLKDQPQHF.

This clone was seen only a few times. The chain couples TRBV11-2 to TRBJ1-4; 9 positions agree with TRBD1. Germline V gene sequence: CDR1 SGHAT, CDR2 FQNNGV. This CDR3 has 16 residues. The J segment lost 5 bases and the V segment lost 5 bases, leaving 9 bases of the junction unmatched. The CDR3 DNA reads TGTGCCAGCAGCCTAAGTCCGGGACAGGGAAATGAAAAACTGTTTTTT. Amino acid sequence: CASSLSPGQGNEKLFF.

CDR3 bases: TGCGCCAGCAGCTTGGGGACAGGGACCTACAATGAGCAGTTCTTC. Translation: CASSLGTGTYNEQFF. The chain employs TRBV5-1 and TRBJ2-1, with TRBD1 matching over 8 bases. J lost 2 bases, V lost 0 bases, and 1 base had no gene match. The CDR3 runs 15 residues. CDR1 and CDR2 (germline): SGHRS, YFSETQ.

As regards this clone: In this CDR3 the conserved last residue, phenylalanine or tryptophan, is missing, so a read error is likely. The limits of the CDR3 on the DNA are not certain, so only TCRdb's listed CDR3 is given. The V call is TRBV29-1, the J call TRBJ2-7; the table's TRBD1 call for D was not verified on the DNA. The CDR3 spans 11 amino acids, including both terminal residues. Germline-derived CDR1 and CDR2 are SQVTM and ANQGSEA. The CDR3 is CSVEGAGTLYI.

The V and J genes are TRBV4-3 and TRBJ1-2; 10 nucleotides line up with TRBD1. This CDR3 is built from 15 residues. V lost 2 bases, J lost 5 bases, and 5 bases stayed unmatched. Germline loops: CDR1 LGHNA, CDR2 YSLEER. This CDR3 is CASSQLPGQGYGYTF. The CDR3 region has the DNA TGCGCCAGCAGCCAACTACCGGGACAGGGGTATGGCTACACCTTC.

This chain joins TRBV29-1 and TRBJ2-3, with TRBD2 identical over 7 bases. This CDR3 has 14 amino acids. Germline V CDR1 and CDR2: SQVTM, ANQGSEA. V lost 6 bases, J lost 2 bases, and 8 bases stayed unmatched. The CDR3 nucleotides are TGCAGCGTCGCCAGCGGGGATCACACAGATACGCAGTATTTT. This encodes CSVASGDHTDTQYF.

The V and J genes are TRBV27 and TRBJ2-7, with 9 bases aligning to TRBD1. V trimming: 7 bases; J trimming: 3 bases; junction bases outside the gene matches: 7. The germline gives CDR1 MNHEY, CDR2 SMNVEV (reference sequence). The CDR3 has 14 residues. DNA of the CDR3: TGTGCCAGCAACCCCTTGGGACAGGGCTACGAGCAGTACTTC. Amino acid sequence: CASNPLGQGYEQYF.

The rearrangement links TRBV10-2 to TRBJ2-4; D gene uncertain. V shed 4 bases and J shed 11 bases, with 12 bases lying between them. CDR1 is WSHSY, CDR2 SAAADI, per germline. CDR3 length: 12 residues. The CDR3 DNA is TGCGCCAGCAGTGTCGATCTGGGCGTTCAGTACTTC. This encodes CASSVDLGVQYF.

This clone was observed at least ten times. This sequence joins TRBV29-1 and TRBJ2-7, with D tentatively TRBD1 (6 bases). This CDR3 contains 12 residues. Trimming removed 7 bases at V and 7 bases at J, with 17 bases between. Looked up from germline, CDR1 is SQVTM and CDR2 is ANQGSEA. CDR3 sequence: CSGSGPGVEQYF. DNA of the CDR3: TGCAGCGGGTCCGGACCAGGGGTTGAGCAGTACTTC.